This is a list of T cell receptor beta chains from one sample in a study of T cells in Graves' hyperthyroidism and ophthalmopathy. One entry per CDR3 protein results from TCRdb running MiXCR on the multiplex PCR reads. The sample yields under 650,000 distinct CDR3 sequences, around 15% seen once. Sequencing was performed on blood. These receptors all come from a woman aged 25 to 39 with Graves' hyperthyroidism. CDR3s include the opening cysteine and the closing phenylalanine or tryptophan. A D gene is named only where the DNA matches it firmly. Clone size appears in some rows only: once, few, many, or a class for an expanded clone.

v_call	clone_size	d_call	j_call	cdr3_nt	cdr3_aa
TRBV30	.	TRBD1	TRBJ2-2	TGTGCCTGGAGGCCGGGACAGGGACCCACCGGGGAGCTGTTTTTT	CAWRPGQGPTGELFF
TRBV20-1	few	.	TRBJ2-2	TGCAGTGCCCCCACCTACAGGACTCTCACCGGGGAGCTGTTTTTT	CSAPTYRTLTGELFF
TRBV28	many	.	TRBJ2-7	TGTGCCAGCAGCCCACAGGGTCCCGACTACGAGCAGTACTTC	CASSPQGPDYEQYF
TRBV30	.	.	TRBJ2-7	TGTGCCTGGAGTGGCCTTGGGGAGCAGTACTTC	CAWSGLGEQYF
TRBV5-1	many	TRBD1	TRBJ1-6	TGCGCCAGCAGCTTGGAGGGACAGGACTCGCCCCTCCACTTT	CASSLEGQDSPLHF
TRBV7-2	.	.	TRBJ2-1	TGTGCCAGCAGCTTAGTGAGCCTACGAGGGGATGAGCAGTTCTTC	CASSLVSLRGDEQFF
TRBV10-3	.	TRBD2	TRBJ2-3	TGTGCCATCAGTGAGTCGACTAGCGGAAGCACAGATACGCAGTATTTT	CAISESTSGSTDTQYF
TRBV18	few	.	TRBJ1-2	TGTGCCAGCTCACCGGAGGGTGTAGGCGATGGCTACACCTTC	CASSPEGVGDGYTF
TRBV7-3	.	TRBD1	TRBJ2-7	TGTGCCAGCAGCTTTACAGGGGTCCCTTACGAGCAGTACTTC	CASSFTGVPYEQYF
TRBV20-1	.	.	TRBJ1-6	TGCAGTGCTAGAGTCCCAGGGCGATCACCCCTCCACTTT	CSARVPGRSPLHF
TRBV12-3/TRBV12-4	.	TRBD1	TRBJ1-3	TGTGCCAGCAGTTTCTCACCCGGGACAGGGTACTCTGGAAACACCATATATTTT	CASSFSPGTGYSGNTIYF
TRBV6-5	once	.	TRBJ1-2	TGTGCCAGCAGTTTGGACAGTATCTATGGCTACACCTTC	CASSLDSIYGYTF
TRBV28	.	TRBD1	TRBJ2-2	TGTGCCAGCAGCCCAACAGGGGCTGTAGGGACCGGGGAGCTGTTTTTT	CASSPTGAVGTGELFF
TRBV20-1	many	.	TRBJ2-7	TGCAGTGCTCTCCCGCTAGCGTTAACCTACGAGCAGTACTTC	CSALPLALTYEQYF
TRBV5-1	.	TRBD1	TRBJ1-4	TGCGCCAGCAGCTCAGGGGGCGTCGTTGAAAAACTGTTTTTT	CASSSGGVVEKLFF
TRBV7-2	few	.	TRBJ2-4	TGTGCCAGCAGCTTGGAGGTGGTAAACATTCAGTACTTC	CASSLEVVNIQYF
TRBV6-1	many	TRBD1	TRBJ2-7	TGTGCCAGCAGTTATACAGGGGGCGGCGAGCAGTACTTC	CASSYTGGGEQYF
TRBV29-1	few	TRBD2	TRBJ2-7	TGCAGCGTCCCCCTTAGCGGGAGCGGCGACGAGCAGTACTTC	CSVPLSGSGDEQYF
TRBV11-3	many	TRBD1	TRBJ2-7	TGTGCCAGCAGCTTTTGGGACAGTACCTACGAGCAGTACTTC	CASSFWDSTYEQYF
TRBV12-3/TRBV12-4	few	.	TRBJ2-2	TGTGCCAGCAGTTTAGCCCGACTAAGAACCGGGGAGCTGTTTTTT	CASSLARLRTGELFF
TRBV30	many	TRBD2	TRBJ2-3	TGTGCCTGGAGTTTGACTAGCGGGAGCACAGATACGCAGTATTTT	CAWSLTSGSTDTQYF
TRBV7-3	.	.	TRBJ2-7	TGTGCCAGCAGCTTAACCGGGAGTGGGTCTGGGGAGCAGTACTTC	CASSLTGSGSGEQYF
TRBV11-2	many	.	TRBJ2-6	TGTGCCAGCAGCCCGCCTCGGGGAGGCGACTCTGGGGCCAACGTCCTGACTTTC	CASSPPRGGDSGANVLTF
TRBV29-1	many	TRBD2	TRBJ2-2	TGCAGCGTTTCCGGGACTAAGAACACCGGGGAGCTGTTTTTT	CSVSGTKNTGELFF
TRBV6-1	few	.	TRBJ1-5	TGTGCCAGCAGCAAAGGGACTGGCAATCAGCCCCAGCATTTT	CASSKGTGNQPQHF